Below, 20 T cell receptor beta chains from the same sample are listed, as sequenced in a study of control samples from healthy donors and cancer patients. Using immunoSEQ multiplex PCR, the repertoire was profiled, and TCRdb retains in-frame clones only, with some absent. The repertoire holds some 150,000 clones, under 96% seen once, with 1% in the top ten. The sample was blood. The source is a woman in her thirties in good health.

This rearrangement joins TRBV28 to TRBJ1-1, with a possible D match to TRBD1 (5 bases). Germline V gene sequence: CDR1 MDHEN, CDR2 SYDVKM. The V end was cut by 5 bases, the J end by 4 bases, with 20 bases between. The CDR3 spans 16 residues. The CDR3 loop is CASSPDRGPVRTEAFF. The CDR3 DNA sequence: TGTGCCAGCAGTCCTGACCGGGGCCCCGTACGCACTGAAGCTTTCTTT.

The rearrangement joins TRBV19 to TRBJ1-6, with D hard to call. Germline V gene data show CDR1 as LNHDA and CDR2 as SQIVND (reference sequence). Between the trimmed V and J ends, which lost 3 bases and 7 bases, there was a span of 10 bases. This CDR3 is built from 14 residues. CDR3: CASSIKSENSPLHF. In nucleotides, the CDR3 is TGTGCCAGTAGTATCAAGTCGGAGAATTCACCCCTCCACTTT. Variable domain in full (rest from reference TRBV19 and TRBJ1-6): DGGITQSPKYLFRKEGQNVTLSCEQNLNHDAMYWYRQDPGQGLRLIYYSQIVNDFQKGDIAEGYSVSREKKESFPLTVTSAQKNPTAFYLCASSIKSENSPLHFGNGTRLTVT.

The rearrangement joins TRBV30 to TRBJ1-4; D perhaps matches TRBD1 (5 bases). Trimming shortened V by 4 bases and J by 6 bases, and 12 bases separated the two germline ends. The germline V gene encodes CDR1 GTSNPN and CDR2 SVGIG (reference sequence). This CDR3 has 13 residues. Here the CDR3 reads CAWTPGADEKLFF. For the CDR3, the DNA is TGTGCCTGGACCCCCGGGGCGGATGAAAAACTGTTTTTT.

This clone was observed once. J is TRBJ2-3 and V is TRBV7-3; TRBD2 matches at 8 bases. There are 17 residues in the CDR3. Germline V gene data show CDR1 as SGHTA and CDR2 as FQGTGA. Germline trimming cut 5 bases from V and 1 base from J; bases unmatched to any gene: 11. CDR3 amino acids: CASSLRGSGKGTDTQYF. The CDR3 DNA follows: TGTGCCAGCAGCCTACGGGGTAGCGGGAAGGGCACAGATACGCAGTATTTT.

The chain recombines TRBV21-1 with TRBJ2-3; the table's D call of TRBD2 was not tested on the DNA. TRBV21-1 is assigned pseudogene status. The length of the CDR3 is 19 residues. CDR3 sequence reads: CASSTSGTGDKGSTDTQYF. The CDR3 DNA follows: TGTGCCAGCAGCACGTCCGGGACTGGGGATAAGGGGTCCACAGATACGCAGTATTTT.

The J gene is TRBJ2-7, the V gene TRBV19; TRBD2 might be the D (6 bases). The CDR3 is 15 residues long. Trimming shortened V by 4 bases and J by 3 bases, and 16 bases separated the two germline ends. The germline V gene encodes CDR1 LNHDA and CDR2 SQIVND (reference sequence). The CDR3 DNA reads TGTGCCAGTAGTAGGGTTGGGACTTTAAGCTACGAGCAGTACTTC. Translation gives CASSRVGTLSYEQYF.

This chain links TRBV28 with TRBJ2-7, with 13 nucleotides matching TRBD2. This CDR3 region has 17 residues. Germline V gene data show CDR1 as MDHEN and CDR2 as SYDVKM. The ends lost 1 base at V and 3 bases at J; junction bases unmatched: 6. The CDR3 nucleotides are TGTGCCAGCAGTTTATACCCAACTAGCGGGAGGGTCTACGAGCAGTACTTC. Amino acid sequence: CASSLYPTSGRVYEQYF.

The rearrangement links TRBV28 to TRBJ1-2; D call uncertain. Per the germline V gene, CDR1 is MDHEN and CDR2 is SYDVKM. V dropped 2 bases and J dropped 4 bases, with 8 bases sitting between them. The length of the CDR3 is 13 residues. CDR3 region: CASSLGVSYGYTF. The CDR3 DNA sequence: TGTGCCAGCAGTTTAGGGGTTAGCTATGGCTACACCTTC.

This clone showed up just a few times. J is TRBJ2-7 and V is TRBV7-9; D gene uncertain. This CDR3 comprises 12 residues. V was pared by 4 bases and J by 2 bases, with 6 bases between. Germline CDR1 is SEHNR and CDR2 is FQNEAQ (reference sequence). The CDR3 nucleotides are TGTGCCAGCAGCTACCAGCCCTACGAGCAGTACTTC. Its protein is CASSYQPYEQYF.

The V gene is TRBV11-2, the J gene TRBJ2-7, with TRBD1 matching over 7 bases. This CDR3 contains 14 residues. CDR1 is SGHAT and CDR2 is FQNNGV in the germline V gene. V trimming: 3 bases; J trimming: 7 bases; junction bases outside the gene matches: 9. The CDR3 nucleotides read TGTGCCAGCAGCTTGGGTGCGACAGGGTCTGAGCAGTACTTC. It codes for CASSLGATGSEQYF.

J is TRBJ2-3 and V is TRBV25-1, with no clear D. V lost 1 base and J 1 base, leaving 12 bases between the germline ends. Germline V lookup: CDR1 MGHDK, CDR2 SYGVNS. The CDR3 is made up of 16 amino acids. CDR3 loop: CASSEFDLWGTDTQYF. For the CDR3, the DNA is TGTGCCAGCAGTGAATTTGACCTATGGGGCACAGATACGCAGTATTTT.

The CDR3 protein is CASSYSNRGNEKLFF. The DNA of the CDR3 is TGTGCCAGCAGTTACTCGAACAGGGGAAATGAAAAACTGTTTTTT. This rearrangement joins TRBV6-5 to TRBJ1-4; 7 positions agree with TRBD1. The V gene end was trimmed by 0 bases and the J gene end by 5 bases; junction bases not matched to a gene: 3. The CDR3 is 15 residues long. Per the germline V gene, CDR1 is MNHEY and CDR2 is SVGAGI.

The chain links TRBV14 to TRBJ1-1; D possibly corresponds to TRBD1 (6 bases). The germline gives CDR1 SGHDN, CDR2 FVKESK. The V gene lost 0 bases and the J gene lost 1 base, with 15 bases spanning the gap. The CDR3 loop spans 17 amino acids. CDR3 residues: CASSQESRGVQNTEAFF. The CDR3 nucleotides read TGTGCCAGCAGCCAAGAGTCGAGGGGGGTTCAGAACACTGAAGCTTTCTTT.

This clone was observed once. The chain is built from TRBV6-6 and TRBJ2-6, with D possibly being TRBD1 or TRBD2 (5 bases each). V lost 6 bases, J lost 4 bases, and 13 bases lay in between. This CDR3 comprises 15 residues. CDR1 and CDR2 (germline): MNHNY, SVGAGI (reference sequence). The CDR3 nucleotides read TGTGCCAGCAGCCCCCGAGGGGCCGGGGCCAACGTCCTGACTTTC. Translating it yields CASSPRGAGANVLTF.

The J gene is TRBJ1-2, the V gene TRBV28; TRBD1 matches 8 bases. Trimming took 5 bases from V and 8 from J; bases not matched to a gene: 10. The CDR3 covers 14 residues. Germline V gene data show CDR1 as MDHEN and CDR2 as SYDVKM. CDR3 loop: CASSPPRTGRGYTF. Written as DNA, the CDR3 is TGTGCCAGCAGTCCCCCCCGGACAGGGCGAGGCTACACCTTC.

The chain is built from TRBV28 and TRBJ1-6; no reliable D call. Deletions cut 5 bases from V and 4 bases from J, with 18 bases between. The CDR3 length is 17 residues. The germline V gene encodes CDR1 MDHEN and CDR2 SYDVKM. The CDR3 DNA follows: TGTGCCAGCAGTCTGAGCACGGGTTTCGGTTATAATTCACCCCTCCACTTT. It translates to CASSLSTGFGYNSPLHF.

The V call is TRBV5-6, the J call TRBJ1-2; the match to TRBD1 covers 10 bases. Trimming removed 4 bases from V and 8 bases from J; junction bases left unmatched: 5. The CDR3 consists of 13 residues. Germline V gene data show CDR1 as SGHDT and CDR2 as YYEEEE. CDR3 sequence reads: CASSPGTGEGYTF. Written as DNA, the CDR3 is TGTGCCAGCAGCCCTGGGACAGGGGAAGGCTACACCTTC.

CDR3 loop: CASRPLMDRNEQFF. CDR3 sequence (DNA): TGTGCCAGCAGACCCCTCATGGACCGCAATGAGCAGTTCTTC. This sequence joins TRBV6-5 and TRBJ2-1, with unresolved D. Germline loops: CDR1 MNHEY, CDR2 SVGAGI. This CDR3 region has 14 residues. The ends were cut back, 6 bases at V and 6 bases at J, with 15 bases in the middle.

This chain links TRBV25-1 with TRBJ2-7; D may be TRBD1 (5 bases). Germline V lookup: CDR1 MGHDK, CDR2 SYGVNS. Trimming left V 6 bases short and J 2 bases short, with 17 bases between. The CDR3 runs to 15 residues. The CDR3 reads CASSENNDSTYEQYF. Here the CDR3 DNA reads TGTGCCAGCAGCGAAAACAATGACAGTACCTACGAGCAGTACTTC.

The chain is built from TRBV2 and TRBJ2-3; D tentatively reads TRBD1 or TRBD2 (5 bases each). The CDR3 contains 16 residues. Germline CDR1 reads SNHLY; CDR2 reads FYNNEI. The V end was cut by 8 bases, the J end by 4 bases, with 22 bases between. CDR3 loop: CASYPLARGNSDTQYF. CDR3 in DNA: TGTGCCAGCTACCCTTTAGCGAGGGGTAATTCAGATACGCAGTATTTT.